This T cell receptor beta chain was retrieved from a study of CD8+ T cells in alopecia areata. Study-level background: Each of the treated patients was given oral tofacitinib, 5 to 10 mg twice daily, for moderate-to-severe alopecia areata.

Regarding this clone: Antigen: not known.

Study-wide results and limits: Elevated clonality characterized lesional scalp relative to normal scalp, particularly in alopecia totalis/universalis. Sequences from scalp samples also cover resident alphabeta T cells of normal skin.

Germline V gene sequence: CDR1 SGHKS, CDR2 YYEKEE (reference sequence). This CDR3 is 14 amino acids long. Trimming cost V 0 bases and J 3 bases; bases outside gene matches: 3. Specimens obtained from alopecia areata patients comprised lesional scalp punch biopsies and peripheral blood. RNA extraction and reverse transcription yielded cDNA as sequencing template. Data came from immunoSEQ multiplex PCR; TCRdb stores just in-frame clones and leaves some out. The repertoire holds approximately 9,300 clones, with 55% to 75% as singletons. The sample was skin. V gene TRBV5-5 combines with J gene TRBJ2-7; TRBD1 agrees at 7 bases. The receptor was derived from a human donor with alopecia areata. The CDR3 DNA sequence: TGTGCCAGCAGCTTGGGGACAGGCCACTACGAGCAGTACTTC. Translation: CASSLGTGHYEQYF.